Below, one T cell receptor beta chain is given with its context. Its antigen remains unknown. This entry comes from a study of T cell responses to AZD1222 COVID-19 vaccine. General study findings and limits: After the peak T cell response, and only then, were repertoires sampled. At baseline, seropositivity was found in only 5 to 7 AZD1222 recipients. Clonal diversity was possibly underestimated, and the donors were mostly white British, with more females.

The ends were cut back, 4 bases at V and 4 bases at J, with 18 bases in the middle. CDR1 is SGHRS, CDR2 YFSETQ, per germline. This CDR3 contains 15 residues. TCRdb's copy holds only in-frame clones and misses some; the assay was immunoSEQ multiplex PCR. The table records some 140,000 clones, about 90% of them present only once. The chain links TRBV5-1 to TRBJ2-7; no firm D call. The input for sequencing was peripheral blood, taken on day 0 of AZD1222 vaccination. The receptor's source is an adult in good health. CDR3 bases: TGCGCCAGCAGCCGGAACGGGCAGGAGCTATACGAGCAGTACTTC. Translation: CASSRNGQELYEQYF.